The TCR beta chain described here comes from a study of cytomegalovirus exposure and HLA in healthy donors. The CDR3 is made up of 18 amino acids. V shed 3 bases, J shed 0 bases, and the junction held 8 bases outside the gene matches. Germline CDR1 MGHDK, CDR2 SYGVNS. Sequencing used immunoSEQ multiplex PCR; TCRdb keeps in-frame clones, though not all of them. This sample has roughly 56,000 clones, with 89% found just once. The specimen sequenced was PBMCs. This sequence joins TRBV25-1 and TRBJ2-3; 11 nucleotides agree with TRBD2. The source is a woman younger than 35 in good health and CMV-seronegative. In DNA, the CDR3 is TGTGCCAGCAGTGAGACCGGGACTAGCGGAACTAGCACAGATACGCAGTATTTT. Its protein is CASSETGTSGTSTDTQYF.